This T cell receptor beta chain derives from a study of T cell changes during pregnancy in multiple sclerosis. Generated by immunoSEQ multiplex PCR, the TCRdb table keeps only in-frame clones and is missing some. The sample includes around 60,000 clones, roughly 89% of them seen just once. The V segment lost 1 base and the J segment 6 bases; nucleotides outside the gene matches: 3. Germline CDR1 and CDR2: PRHDT and FYEKMQ (reference sequence). This CDR3 comprises 16 residues. The sample was peripheral blood, taken in the second trimester of pregnancy. The clonotype was recovered from a female donor with multiple sclerosis, enrolled in a pregnancy study. The chain employs TRBV13 and TRBJ2-2, with 12 bases lining up with TRBD2. The CDR3 region has the DNA TGTGCCAGCAGCTTAGCGGCTAGCGGGAGGGCCGGGGAGCTGTTTTTT. It specifies CASSLAASGRAGELFF.